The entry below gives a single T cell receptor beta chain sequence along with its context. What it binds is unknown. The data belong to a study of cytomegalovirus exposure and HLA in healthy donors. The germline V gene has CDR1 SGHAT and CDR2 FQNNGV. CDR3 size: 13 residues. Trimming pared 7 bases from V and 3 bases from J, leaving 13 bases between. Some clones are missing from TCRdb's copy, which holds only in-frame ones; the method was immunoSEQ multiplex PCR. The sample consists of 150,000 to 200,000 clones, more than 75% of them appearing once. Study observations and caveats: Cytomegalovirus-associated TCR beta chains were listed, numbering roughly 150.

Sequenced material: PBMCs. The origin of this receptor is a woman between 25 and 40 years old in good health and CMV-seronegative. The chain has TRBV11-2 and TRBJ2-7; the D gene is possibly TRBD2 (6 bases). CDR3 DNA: TGTGCCAGCAATTGGGGGGTGGGCTACGAGCAGTACTTC. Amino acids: CASNWGVGYEQYF.